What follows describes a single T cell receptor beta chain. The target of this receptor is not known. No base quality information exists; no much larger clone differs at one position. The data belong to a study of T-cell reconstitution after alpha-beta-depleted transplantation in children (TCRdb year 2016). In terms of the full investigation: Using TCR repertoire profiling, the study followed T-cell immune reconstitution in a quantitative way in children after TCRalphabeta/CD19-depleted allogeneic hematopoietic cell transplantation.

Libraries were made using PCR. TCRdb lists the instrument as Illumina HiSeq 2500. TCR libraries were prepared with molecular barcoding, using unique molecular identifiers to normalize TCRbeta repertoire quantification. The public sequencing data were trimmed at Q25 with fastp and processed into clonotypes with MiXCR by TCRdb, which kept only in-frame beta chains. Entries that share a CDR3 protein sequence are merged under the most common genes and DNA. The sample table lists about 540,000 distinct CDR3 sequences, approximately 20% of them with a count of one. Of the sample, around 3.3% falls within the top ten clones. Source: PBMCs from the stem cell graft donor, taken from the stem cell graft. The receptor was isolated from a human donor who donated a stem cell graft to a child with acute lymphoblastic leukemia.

The DNA reads TGCGCCAGCAGCCAAGTTGCCTCGAATCAGCCCCAGCATTTT. It specifies CASSQVASNQPQHF. Recombination joined TRBV4-1 with TRBJ1-5; the D gene assignment is ambiguous. V and J lose 1 base and 4 bases, and a span of 8 bases separates them. The germline V gene provides CDR1 MGHRA and CDR2 YSYEKL. The CDR3 contains 14 residues, cysteine and phenylalanine counted. Solely the CDR3 DNA is kept, with 42 bases framed from the first base.